Listed below are T cell receptor beta chains from one sample, sequenced in a study of cytomegalovirus exposure and HLA in healthy donors. Here immunoSEQ multiplex PCR was the method, and the copy in TCRdb shows in-frame clones only, minus some. The table shows 250,000 to 400,000 clones, with 88% occurring only once. The specimen sequenced was PBMCs. The source of these receptors is a man in his thirties or forties in good health and CMV-seronegative. Both conserved end residues are part of each CDR3. A D gene is named only where the DNA matches it firmly. Clone size appears in some rows only: once, few, many, or a class for an expanded clone.

NA	TRBV6-6	NA	12	TRBJ1-4	TGTGCCAGGGGACAAGGTAGGGGAAAACTGTTTTTT	CARGQGRGKLFF
NA	TRBV7-9	few	12	TRBJ1-5	TGTGCCAGCAGCTTGGGCCCCGAGCCCCAGCATTTT	CASSLGPEPQHF
NA	TRBV5-1	NA	14	TRBJ2-1	TGCGCCAGCAGCCCCTTGACAGGGACTAATGAGCAGTTCTTC	CASSPLTGTNEQFF
NA	TRBV29-1	NA	15	TRBJ2-5	TGCAGCGTTGGAGCGCGGGACCTTACGACAGAGACCCAGTACTTC	CSVGARDLTTETQYF
NA	TRBV5-5	few	13	TRBJ2-7	TGTGCCAGCAGCTTGGGAGGGGACACCGAGCAGTACTTC	CASSLGGDTEQYF
NA	TRBV19	once	17	TRBJ1-6	TGTGCCAGTAGTATTACGTCGACTGCTCACTATAATTCACCCCTCCACTTT	CASSITSTAHYNSPLHF
NA	TRBV5-6	NA	16	TRBJ1-1	TGTGCCAGCAGCTTTGGGGTGGGGGCTAAGAACACTGAAGCTTTCTTT	CASSFGVGAKNTEAFF
TRBD1	TRBV6-5	NA	13	TRBJ1-2	TGTGCCAGCAGCGACAGGGGGAACTATGGCTACACCTTC	CASSDRGNYGYTF
NA	TRBV5-6	NA	14	TRBJ2-5	TGTGCCAGCAGCTCTGGGGCCAGGGCGGAGACCCAGTACTTC	CASSSGARAETQYF
TRBD1	TRBV27	NA	15	TRBJ2-5	TGTGCCAGCAGTACCCGGACAGGGGGCAGTGAGACCCAGTACTTC	CASSTRTGGSETQYF
NA	TRBV7-9	NA	14	TRBJ2-1	TGTGCCAGCAGCTTTGCGGGGTCCTACAATGAGCAGTTCTTC	CASSFAGSYNEQFF
TRBD2	TRBV4-1	NA	17	TRBJ2-3	TGCGCCAGCAGCCGCGAAGGAAGCGGGGGGTACACAGATACGCAGTATTTT	CASSREGSGGYTDTQYF
NA	TRBV11-2	NA	13	TRBJ2-1	TGTGCCAGCAGCTTAGACCGGGGGGCTGAGCAGTTCTTC	CASSLDRGAEQFF
TRBD2	TRBV7-8	NA	17	TRBJ2-1	TGTGCCAGCAGCTTAGTAGCGGGGGGCCCCAACTACAATGAGCAGTTCTTC	CASSLVAGGPNYNEQFF
NA	TRBV6-1	NA	13	TRBJ2-5	TGTGCCAGCTGGTGGGGCAGCGGGGAGACCCAGTACTTC	CASWWGSGETQYF
NA	TRBV2	NA	11	TRBJ2-3	TGTGCCAGCAGGGGGAAGGGGGCGCAGTATTTT	CASRGKGAQYF
NA	TRBV27	NA	16	TRBJ2-7	TGTGCCAGCAGTTTCAGGACAGAATTGGCCTCCTACGAGCAGTACTTC	CASSFRTELASYEQYF
TRBD1	TRBV27	NA	18	TRBJ2-1	TGTGCCAGCAGTACCTCCCCCTTGGCAGGGGGCCTCGACAATGAGCAGTTCTTC	CASSTSPLAGGLDNEQFF
NA	TRBV14	NA	15	TRBJ1-4	TGTGCCAGCAGCCAAGCCCCAGGGACTAATGAAAAACTGTTTTTT	CASSQAPGTNEKLFF
NA	TRBV7-2	few	13	TRBJ1-4	TGTGCCAGCAGCTTGAGGGGGAATGAAAAACTGTTTTTT	CASSLRGNEKLFF
NA	TRBV27	NA	17	TRBJ2-2	TGTGCCAGCAGTACCCGTTTCCAGGGCTCAAACACCGGGGAGCTGTTTTTT	CASSTRFQGSNTGELFF
NA	TRBV6-5	few	15	TRBJ1-6	TGTGCCAGCAGTTACTCGACCTCCCGCGGAGCCCCCCTCCACTTT	CASSYSTSRGAPLHF
NA	TRBV4-1	NA	13	TRBJ2-7	TGCGCCAGCAGCCTAAGGGGGTCCTACGAGCAGTACTTC	CASSLRGSYEQYF
NA	TRBV12-5	NA	13	TRBJ1-5	TGTGCTAGTGGTTTGCTTGAGGATCAGCCCCAGCATTTT	CASGLLEDQPQHF
NA	TRBV14	once	13	TRBJ2-5	TGTGCCAGCAGCATACGGTTCCTAGAGACCCAGTACTTC	CASSIRFLETQYF
TRBD1	TRBV6-6	once	15	TRBJ1-1	TGTGCCAGCAGTGTCGCGGGACAGGGTATCACTGAAGCTTTCTTT	CASSVAGQGITEAFF
NA	TRBV5-1	few	18	TRBJ1-6	TGCGCCAGCAGCAGATCGCCGATCGACAGGAGCTATAATTCACCCCTCCACTTT	CASSRSPIDRSYNSPLHF
NA	TRBV18	NA	13	TRBJ1-1	TGTGCCAGCTCACCTCAGGGAGGAACTGAAGCTTTCTTT	CASSPQGGTEAFF
NA	TRBV4-3	NA	14	TRBJ1-2	TGCGCCAGCAGCCAAGATCGAGGAGACTATGGCTACACCTTC	CASSQDRGDYGYTF
NA	TRBV15	NA	15	TRBJ2-2	TGTGCCACCAGCGGCGGGCGGAGCCCCACCGGGGAGCTGTTTTTT	CATSGGRSPTGELFF
NA	TRBV15	NA	16	TRBJ1-1	TGTGCCACCAGCCCTACCAAAACAGGGAGGGGCACTGAAGCTTTCTTT	CATSPTKTGRGTEAFF
NA	TRBV4-3	NA	19	TRBJ1-2	TGCGCCAGCAGCCAAGACAGGGCGAGCACAAGGGGTAGACACTATGGCTACACCTTC	CASSQDRASTRGRHYGYTF
TRBD1	TRBV29-1	NA	15	TRBJ1-2	TGCAGCGTCGAAGCGTCCGGACAGGGGTACTATGGCTACACCTTC	CSVEASGQGYYGYTF
TRBD1	TRBV5-8	NA	16	TRBJ2-7	TGTGCCAGCAGCCCCCTAACGGACAGGGGTTTCCACGAGCAGTACTTC	CASSPLTDRGFHEQYF
NA	TRBV20-1	few	9	TRBJ1-2	TGCAGTGCTAGCCGGGGCTACACCTTC	CSASRGYTF
NA	TRBV6-5	NA	15	TRBJ2-7	TGTGCCAGCAGTTATGGCAGATCCTTCTCCTACGAGCAGTACTTC	CASSYGRSFSYEQYF
NA	TRBV5-1	NA	14	TRBJ1-2	TGCGCCAGCAGCAGTACAGGGAAGTGGGATGGCTACACCTTC	CASSSTGKWDGYTF
TRBD1	TRBV5-8	NA	17	TRBJ1-2	TGTGCCAGCAGCCCCGACCTGGGACAGGGGTTTAACTATGGCTACACCTTC	CASSPDLGQGFNYGYTF
TRBD2	TRBV7-8	NA	16	TRBJ2-3	TGTGCCAGCAGCGCGAGCGGGGGCCCGATCACAGATACGCAGTATTTT	CASSASGGPITDTQYF
TRBD2	TRBV10-1	NA	15	TRBJ2-7	TGCGCCAGCAGTGAGGGTAGCGGGGGGTACGACGAGCAGTACTTC	CASSEGSGGYDEQYF
TRBD1	TRBV10-1	NA	16	TRBJ2-7	TGCGCCAGCAGTGATCCCACCTGGACAGGGGTTCACGAGCAGTACTTC	CASSDPTWTGVHEQYF
NA	TRBV18	NA	14	TRBJ2-7	TGTGCCAGCTCGGCGGCAGGGGTCGGGTACGAGCAGTACTTC	CASSAAGVGYEQYF
NA	TRBV6-1	NA	14	TRBJ2-7	TGTGCCAGCAGTGACCACAGGGATCCCTACGAGCAGTACTTC	CASSDHRDPYEQYF
NA	TRBV27	NA	13	TRBJ2-7	TGTGCCAGCAGACAAGGACAGACCTACGAGCAGTACTTC	CASRQGQTYEQYF
TRBD1	TRBV5-6	NA	15	TRBJ1-4	TGTGCCAGCAGCGCCCAGGGGGAGCTTAATGAAAAACTGTTTTTT	CASSAQGELNEKLFF
TRBD1	TRBV6-6	NA	14	TRBJ2-3	TGTGCCAGCAGACGGACAGGGGGAGCAGATACGCAGTATTTT	CASRRTGGADTQYF
NA	TRBV7-5	NA	14	TRBJ2-5	TGTGTCAGAAGCTTAGCCACAGTACAAGAGACCCAGTACTTC	CVRSLATVQETQYF
NA	TRBV5-1	NA	14	TRBJ2-1	TGCGCCAGCAGCTTGCCGGCTAGCAGCGATGAGCAGTTCTTC	CASSLPASSDEQFF
NA	TRBV27	NA	14	TRBJ1-1	TGTGCCAGCAGTTTAAGCGCACGTTGGACTGAAGCTTTCTTT	CASSLSARWTEAFF
NA	TRBV5-1	NA	15	TRBJ1-4	TGCGCCAGCAGCTTGAACGGGGGAACTAATGAAAAACTGTTTTTT	CASSLNGGTNEKLFF
NA	TRBV30	once	13	TRBJ2-5	TGTGCCTGGAGTTTGACCCGGCGGGAGACCCAGTACTTC	CAWSLTRRETQYF
NA	TRBV7-6	NA	15	TRBJ1-4	TGTGCCAGCAGCTTGGACAGAGGCCTTAATGAAAAACTGTTTTTT	CASSLDRGLNEKLFF
TRBD2	TRBV5-6	NA	16	TRBJ2-1	TGTGCCAGCAGCTTGGTAAGGCTAGCGGGGGCCAATGAGCAGTTCTTC	CASSLVRLAGANEQFF
NA	TRBV13	NA	15	TRBJ2-3	TGTGCCAGCAGCTTCACGGGGGGCCAAACAGATACGCAGTATTTT	CASSFTGGQTDTQYF